Sequencing of this T cell receptor (beta chain) was carried out in a study of patients and donors after allogeneic stem cell transplantation. TCRdb re-called the RT-PCR reads with MiXCR, one entry per CDR3 protein. The sample lists more than 150,000 distinct CDR3 sequences; 24% were seen once. The V gene's germline CDR1 is DFQATT and CDR2 SNEGSKA (reference sequence). The CDR3 covers 14 residues. The chain is built from TRBV20-1 and TRBJ2-3; D is possibly TRBD1 or TRBD2 (5 bases each). The specimen was blood, either unsorted or a sorted T cell fraction (not recorded which). The sequence derives from a human donor who was either an allogeneic HSCT recipient or a stem cell or donor lymphocyte infusion donor (not recorded which). It is not recorded whose cells these are; they may come from a transplant donor. Here the CDR3 reads CSYRDGFGTDTQYF. As DNA, the CDR3 is TGCAGCTATAGGGACGGATTCGGCACAGATACGCAGTATTTT.